The 2 T cell receptor beta chains below all came from one sample that was sequenced in a study of cytomegalovirus exposure and HLA in healthy donors. A multiplex PCR was run with 60 Vbeta primers and 13 Jbeta primers. TCRdb keeps only in-frame clones here, not all; method: immunoSEQ multiplex PCR. Its listing shows 60,000 or so clones. The specimen was PBMCs. The receptor set was obtained from a man in his fifties in good health and CMV-seropositive.

Concerning this clone: Distinct nucleotide sequences in the sample also encode this CDR3. The chain couples TRBV9 to TRBJ2-7; 10 positions match TRBD1. The V gene's germline CDR1 is SGDLS and CDR2 YYNGEE. Germline trimming cut 8 bases from V and 5 bases from J; bases unmatched to any gene: 10. This CDR3 is built from 14 residues. The CDR3 region has the DNA TGTGCCAGTAGCCCACGGACAGGGGGGCACGAGCAGTACTTC. Translated: CASSPRTGGHEQYF.

The chain has TRBV7-2 and TRBJ2-7; no reliable D call. The CDR3 length is 13 residues. The germline gives CDR1 SGHTA, CDR2 FQGNSA. V shed 6 bases and J shed 4 bases, with 13 bases lying between them. CDR3 region: CASSYHPGYEQYF. The CDR3 DNA reads as TGTGCCAGCAGTTATCACCCGGGTTACGAGCAGTACTTC.